This T cell receptor beta chain was retrieved from a study of identical twins. V lost 0 bases and J lost 7, with 10 bases in between. The CDR3 loop spans 14 amino acids. Germline V gene lookup returns CDR1 LGHDT and CDR2 YNNKEL (reference sequence). The authors used template switching to add a universal primer site and gave cDNA unique molecular identifiers. TCRdb passed the 5' RACE reads through MiXCR, listing each CDR3 protein once. The data contain 350,000 or so distinct CDR3 sequences, 9% of them seen just once; the ten biggest clones take up under 9.5%. The study, taken as a whole, reports: Whereas memory repertoires showed no such difference, abundant cord blood beta clonotypes carried fewer insertions.

As to this clonotype: Its matching antigen is unknown.

This chain links TRBV3-1 with TRBJ2-1, with D unclear. Sequenced: naive T cells sorted from blood. The receptor comes from a woman between 45 and 65 years old in good health. As DNA, the CDR3 is TGTGCCAGCAGCCAAGATAATACCAGGAATGAGCAGTTCTTC. Its protein is CASSQDNTRNEQFF.